One sample yielded the 6 T cell receptor beta chains listed below, sequenced in a study of blood T cells in healthy people across ages. Primers used in a second PCR of roughly 7 to 11 cycles were a sample-barcoded 5' primer and a J-beta primer mix. TCRdb independently ran MiXCR on the 5' RACE reads; one entry per CDR3 protein. This table holds about a million distinct CDR3 sequences, roughly 51% found once. Sequenced: blood. Every receptor here comes from a woman aged 55-69 years in good health.

In this sample, this clonotype turned up a few times. The chain joins TRBV28 to TRBJ2-7, with unresolved D. Trimming removed 5 bases at V and 3 bases at J, with 14 bases between. CDR1 and CDR2 (germline): MDHEN, SYDVKM. The CDR3 extends over 14 amino acids. The CDR3 sequence is CASSLGPLGYEQYF. CDR3 sequence (DNA): TGTGCCAGCAGTCTCGGGCCATTGGGCTACGAGCAGTACTTC.

J is TRBJ2-3 and V is TRBV7-6, with D perhaps matching TRBD2 (7 bases). The CDR3 covers 17 residues. Looked up from germline, CDR1 is SGHVS and CDR2 is FNYEAQ. The germline V and J ends were trimmed by 3 bases and 1 base, with 17 bases remaining between them. CDR3 nucleotides: TGTGCCAGCAGCTTGGGGGGGGGCGGCGTCGGCACAGATACGCAGTATTTT. Translation gives CASSLGGGGVGTDTQYF.

The chain joins TRBV3-1 to TRBJ2-3; 7 positions agree with TRBD2. The junction had 7 bases not matched to a gene; V was cut back by 3 bases and J by 4 bases. This CDR3 spans 15 amino acids. Germline CDR1 is LGHDT and CDR2 is YNNKEL (reference sequence). The DNA for the CDR3 is TGTGCCAGCAGCCAGCCCCAGGCGGGGGCAGATACGCAGTATTTT. This translates into CASSQPQAGADTQYF.

Only a few counts were recorded for this clonotype. CDR3 DNA: TGTGCCAGCAGCCGCAGGACAGGGGGGGACGAGACCCAGTACTTC. As protein: CASSRRTGGDETQYF. This chain joins TRBV3-1 and TRBJ2-5; the match to TRBD1 covers 10 bases. Losses at the gene ends were 4 bases for V and 5 bases for J; bases not matched to a gene: 7. CDR3 length: 15 residues. Per germline, CDR1 LGHDT and CDR2 YNNKEL (reference sequence).

The rearrangement uses TRBV11-2 and TRBJ2-1, with 7 nucleotides matching TRBD1. This CDR3 comprises 14 residues. Germline V gene sequence: CDR1 SGHAT, CDR2 FQNNGV. V lost 1 base and J lost 9; bases outside the gene matches: 6. The CDR3 protein is CASSLGPRGSEQFF. DNA of the CDR3: TGTGCCAGCAGCTTAGGACCCAGGGGGAGTGAGCAGTTCTTC.

The V and J genes are TRBV3-1 and TRBJ2-7; 9 bases align to TRBD2. CDR1 and CDR2 from the germline V gene are LGHDT and YNNKEL (reference sequence). This CDR3 is 15 amino acids long. With 1 base clipped from V and 6 bases from J, the junction kept 7 bases outside the gene matches. Here the CDR3 reads CASSQGASGNREQYF. CDR3 nucleotides: TGTGCCAGCAGCCAAGGGGCTAGCGGGAATCGCGAGCAGTACTTC.